Following are 31 T cell receptor beta chains from one sample sequenced in a study of shared clonotypes between healthy human individuals. The protocol was immunoSEQ multiplex PCR, while the TCRdb copy is restricted to in-frame clones and leaves out a portion. Here the sample spans about 580,000 clones, about 98% being singletons. Naive CD8 cells were CD45RO-negative, positively selected for CCR7, excluding terminally differentiated effector memory CD45RA+ cells. Sequencing was carried out using naive CD8+ T cells sorted from blood. The receptors were gathered from a man aged 30 to 39 in good health.

The V gene is TRBV5-5, the J gene TRBJ2-3, with D possibly TRBD1 on 6 matching bases. Germline V gene lookup returns CDR1 SGHKS and CDR2 YYEKEE (reference sequence). The V end was cut by 7 bases, the J end by 0 bases, with 9 bases between. The CDR3 extends over 13 amino acids. Here the CDR3 reads CASQGQSTDTQYF. CDR3 sequence (DNA): TGTGCCAGCCAAGGACAGAGCACAGATACGCAGTATTTT.

J is TRBJ2-7 and V is TRBV4-1; 9 bases map to TRBD2. CDR3 length: 18 residues. The germline gives CDR1 MGHRA, CDR2 YSYEKL. J lost 1 base, V lost 0 bases, and 10 bases had no gene match. The CDR3 region is CASSQDLVAGGRSYEQYF. The DNA of the CDR3 is TGCGCCAGCAGCCAAGATCTAGTGGCGGGAGGGCGGTCCTACGAGCAGTACTTC.

V and J are TRBV7-9 and TRBJ1-2; TRBD1 matches 9 bases. J was trimmed by 7 bases and V by 1 base; bases with no gene match: 4. Germline assignment: CDR1 SEHNR and CDR2 FQNEAQ (reference sequence). This CDR3 has 14 residues. The CDR3 DNA sequence: TGTGCCAGCAGCTTAGTGGGACAGGGCGTTGGCTACACCTTC. Its protein is CASSLVGQGVGYTF.

This chain links TRBV29-1 with TRBJ1-1; D not resolved. V gave up 4 bases and J gave up 1 base, with 10 bases separating them. The germline V gene encodes CDR1 SQVTM and CDR2 ANQGSEA. There are 13 residues in the CDR3. The CDR3 spells CSVVDGANTEAFF. The CDR3 DNA is TGCAGCGTTGTGGACGGTGCGAACACTGAAGCTTTCTTT.

To note about this clone: An end of the junction does not agree with germline; a read error may underlie this. The V and J genes are TRBV5-3 and TRBJ2-1; the match to TRBD1 covers 7 bases. TRBV5-3 is designated an ORF whose function remains uncertain. The CDR3 extends over 17 amino acids. The CDR3 region has the DNA TGTGCCAGAAGTTTGGGAATGCCGGGACAGAGGTACAATGAGCAGTTCTTC. Its translation: CARSLGMPGQRYNEQFF.

V usage is TRBV4-1 and J usage is TRBJ2-3; D ambiguous. In germline, CDR1 is MGHRA, CDR2 YSYEKL. The CDR3 spans 12 residues. Trimming cost V 8 bases and J 6 bases, with 12 bases left between them. The CDR3 DNA sequence: TGCGCCAGCTCACACCCCACGGATACGCAGTATTTT. This codes for CASSHPTDTQYF.

The rearrangement links TRBV7-6 to TRBJ1-1; maybe TRBD1 (5 bases). This CDR3 has 14 amino acids. V lost 5 bases, J lost 5 bases, and 15 bases lay in between. Per the germline V gene, CDR1 is SGHVS and CDR2 is FNYEAQ. CDR3 protein: CASSAGFLTTEAFF. The CDR3 DNA reads TGTGCCAGCAGCGCAGGGTTTTTAACGACTGAAGCTTTCTTT.

CDR3 protein: CASSQDKRAAPDEQFF. As DNA, the CDR3 is TGCGCCAGCAGCCAAGATAAGCGGGCGGCCCCCGATGAGCAGTTCTTC. The V gene is TRBV4-3, the J gene TRBJ2-1, with D tentatively TRBD2 (6 bases). Trimming took 0 bases from V and 8 from J, leaving 17 bases between them. The CDR3 is 16 amino acids. CDR1 is LGHNA, CDR2 YSLEER, per germline.

This rearrangement joins TRBV9 to TRBJ2-7; the D gene is possibly TRBD2 (6 bases). This CDR3 is 14 amino acids long. The germline gives CDR1 SGDLS, CDR2 YYNGEE. Between the trimmed V and J ends, which lost 4 bases and 2 bases, there was a span of 13 bases. CDR3 sequence (DNA): TGTGCCAGCAGCCTCGGGACTGAGGCCTACGAGCAGTACTTC. It encodes CASSLGTEAYEQYF.

This clone was seen ten or more times. J is TRBJ2-7 and V is TRBV29-1; D is unclear. CDR1 is SQVTM, CDR2 ANQGSEA, per germline. The CDR3 covers 11 residues. The V end was cut by 3 bases, the J end by 9 bases, with 12 bases between. For the CDR3, the DNA is TGCAGCGTTGAGCGGCCGTTGGGGCAGTACTTC. This codes for CSVERPLGQYF.

The V gene is TRBV19, the J gene TRBJ1-5; 12 bases line up with TRBD1. CDR3 length equals 17 residues. Germline loops: CDR1 LNHDA, CDR2 SQIVND (reference sequence). V dropped 3 bases and J dropped 3; count of bases not matched to a gene: 6. CDR3 bases: TGTGCCAGTAGTATGATCCGGGACAGGGGGCCCAATCAGCCCCAGCATTTT. It codes for CASSMIRDRGPNQPQHF.

The genes are TRBV5-1 and TRBJ2-7; the D is unclear. The germline V gene has CDR1 SGHRS and CDR2 YFSETQ. There are 10 residues in the CDR3. V lost 10 bases and J lost 2, with 7 bases in between. In nucleotides, the CDR3 is TGCGCCTCGAGCACCTACGAGCAGTACTTC. This codes for CASSTYEQYF.

The J gene is TRBJ2-7, the V gene TRBV11-2; 10 bases are a match to TRBD2. The CDR3 extends over 14 amino acids. The germline gives CDR1 SGHAT, CDR2 FQNNGV. Germline trimming cut 5 bases from V and 6 bases from J; bases unmatched to any gene: 7. CDR3 in DNA: TGTGCCAGCAGCCCCTGGACTAGCGGCGCCGAGCAGTACTTC. Translated: CASSPWTSGAEQYF.

The V gene is TRBV7-6, the J gene TRBJ1-1; D is unclear. The CDR3 has 16 residues. CDR1 is SGHVS, CDR2 FNYEAQ, per germline. The germline V and J ends were trimmed by 5 bases and 0 bases, with 16 bases remaining between them. CDR3 sequence (DNA): TGTGCCAGCAGCGATGGAACTTTGAACATGAACACTGAAGCTTTCTTT. Encoded protein: CASSDGTLNMNTEAFF.

Of note for this clone: Within the sample, other DNA sequences also encode this same CDR3. V is TRBV9 and J is TRBJ1-2; D is ambiguous. CDR3 length: 11 amino acids. Germline V gene lookup returns CDR1 SGDLS and CDR2 YYNGEE. V lost 5 bases and J lost 6, with 8 bases in between. CDR3 residues: CASSSRDGYTF. The CDR3, as DNA: TGTGCCAGCAGTTCAAGAGATGGCTACACCTTC.

The V gene is TRBV27, the J gene TRBJ2-4; 8 positions match TRBD2. Germline V CDR1 and CDR2: MNHEY, SMNVEV (reference sequence). Unmatched junction bases numbered 5, after V lost 4 bases and J lost 6 bases. The CDR3 length is 14 residues. CDR3 residues: CASSSSGSLNIQYF. CDR3 nucleotides: TGTGCCAGCAGTTCGAGCGGGAGCCTAAACATTCAGTACTTC.

V and J are TRBV11-1 and TRBJ2-7; 10 bases are a match to TRBD1. Germline V gene sequence: CDR1 SGHAT, CDR2 FQDESV (reference sequence). J lost 5 bases, V lost 6 bases, and 7 bases had no gene match. The CDR3 contains 14 residues. CDR3 in DNA: TGTGCCAGCAGAAGGACCGGGACAGGGGACGAGCAGTACTTC. Its protein product is CASRRTGTGDEQYF.

V is TRBV5-5 and J is TRBJ2-1, with D possibly called TRBD1 or TRBD2 (5 bases each). V lost 1 base and J 9 bases, leaving 8 bases between the germline ends. The CDR3 loop spans 12 amino acids. Germline V gene lookup returns CDR1 SGHKS and CDR2 YYEKEE (reference sequence). The CDR3 spells CASSLMGVEQFF. The CDR3 DNA follows: TGTGCCAGCAGCTTGATGGGGGTTGAGCAGTTCTTC.

The rearrangement uses TRBV27 and TRBJ2-2; perhaps D is TRBD1 or TRBD2 (5 bases each). Germline V gene lookup returns CDR1 MNHEY and CDR2 SMNVEV (reference sequence). The CDR3 length is 17 residues. V was cut by 4 bases and J by 0 bases, with 15 bases left in between. In DNA, the CDR3 is TGTGCCAGCAGTTGGAGAGGGACCCAATCGAACACCGGGGAGCTGTTTTTT. Its translation: CASSWRGTQSNTGELFF.

V is TRBV4-1 and J is TRBJ2-7, with D perhaps TRBD1 (5 bases). The germline CDR1 and CDR2 sequences are MGHRA and YSYEKL. CDR3 length equals 17 residues. The V and J ends lost 0 bases and 0 bases respectively, with 15 bases between them. DNA of the CDR3: TGCGCCAGCAGCCAAGAGGTCCCGACAGAATACTCCTACGAGCAGTACTTC. Protein: CASSQEVPTEYSYEQYF.

This sequence joins TRBV27 and TRBJ2-2; 10 nucleotides match TRBD2. The CDR3 length is 15 residues. CDR1 is MNHEY, CDR2 SMNVEV, per germline (reference sequence). The ends lost 7 bases at V and 4 bases at J; junction bases unmatched: 6. The CDR3, as DNA: TGTGCCAGCAAACCGATAGCGGGAGGCACCGGGGAGCTGTTTTTT. Amino acids: CASKPIAGGTGELFF.

The rearrangement links TRBV29-1 to TRBJ2-7; tentative D call: TRBD1 (6 bases). Trimming stripped 6 bases from V and 0 bases from J, with 15 bases between. CDR3 size: 14 residues. CDR1 is SQVTM, CDR2 ANQGSEA, per germline. The CDR3 loop reads CSVVDSFSSYEQYF. CDR3 DNA sequence: TGCAGCGTCGTGGACAGCTTCTCCTCCTACGAGCAGTACTTC.

This chain uses TRBV5-5 with TRBJ1-1; no reliable D call. The CDR3 runs 14 residues. Trimming left V 1 base short and J 3 bases short, with 10 bases between. Germline values: CDR1 SGHKS, CDR2 YYEKEE (reference sequence). CDR3 protein: CASSLNGFDTEAFF. CDR3 sequence (DNA): TGTGCCAGCAGCTTGAATGGGTTTGACACTGAAGCTTTCTTT.

V and J are TRBV4-1 and TRBJ1-4; no definite D call. The CDR3 extends over 13 amino acids. Looked up from germline, CDR1 is MGHRA and CDR2 is YSYEKL. The V end was cut by 3 bases, the J end by 6 bases, with 8 bases between. The CDR3 DNA sequence: TGCGCCAGCAGCCAGGGTGTGGATGAAAAACTGTTTTTT. Encoded protein: CASSQGVDEKLFF.

This clone has only one observation. The CDR3, as DNA: TGTGCCAGCCTCGGGGTAGCGGGCCTCTACGAGCAGTACTTC. Translating it yields CASLGVAGLYEQYF. The gene calls are TRBV2 and TRBJ2-7; 7 positions agree with TRBD2. The CDR3 extends over 14 amino acids. J was trimmed by 3 bases and V by 8 bases; bases with no gene match: 10. Germline assignment: CDR1 SNHLY and CDR2 FYNNEI.

This sequence joins TRBV27 and TRBJ2-5, with TRBD1 matching 8 bases. CDR1 and CDR2 from the germline V gene are MNHEY and SMNVEV (reference sequence). CDR3 size: 14 residues. With V trimmed by 5 bases and J by 5 bases, 7 bases remained unmatched. The CDR3: CASSPQGDAETQYF. In nucleotides, the CDR3 is TGTGCCAGCAGTCCACAGGGGGACGCGGAGACCCAGTACTTC.

This chain joins TRBV7-9 and TRBJ1-2; 7 bases line up with TRBD1. Losses at the gene ends were 2 bases for V and 6 bases for J; bases not matched to a gene: 6. The germline V gene has CDR1 SEHNR and CDR2 FQNEAQ (reference sequence). This CDR3 spans 14 amino acids. The CDR3: CASSLRWQGDGYTF. The CDR3 bases are TGTGCCAGCAGCTTAAGGTGGCAGGGGGATGGCTACACCTTC.

The chain links TRBV6-1 to TRBJ2-7; 8 nucleotides line up with TRBD1. Looked up from germline, CDR1 is MNHNS and CDR2 is SASEGT. The CDR3 extends over 19 amino acids. After removal of 1 base from V and 7 bases from J, the junction contained 21 bases not matched to a gene. The CDR3 region is CASSEGHGQGIGAPREQYF. DNA of the CDR3: TGTGCCAGCAGTGAAGGCCACGGACAGGGCATTGGAGCCCCCAGAGAGCAGTACTTC.

The V call is TRBV9, the J call TRBJ2-1, with 8 bases lining up with TRBD2. CDR1 and CDR2 (germline): SGDLS, YYNGEE. V lost 0 bases to trimming and J lost 10 bases; unmatched junction nucleotides: 18. The CDR3 loop spans 18 amino acids. CDR3 sequence: CASSVEVPLAEVIPEQFF. In DNA form, the CDR3 reads TGTGCCAGCAGCGTAGAAGTCCCACTAGCGGAAGTTATTCCAGAGCAGTTCTTC.

The V and J genes are TRBV5-4 and TRBJ1-4, with D perhaps matching TRBD1 (5 bases). The ends were cut back, 0 bases at V and 2 bases at J, with 8 bases in the middle. Germline-derived CDR1 and CDR2 are SGHNT and YYREEE (reference sequence). The length of the CDR3 is 15 residues. The CDR3 reads CASSLGQLTNEKLFF. The CDR3 coding sequence is TGTGCCAGCAGCTTGGGACAGCTTACTAATGAAAAACTGTTTTTT.

The chain couples TRBV29-1 to TRBJ2-5; 13 bases line up with TRBD2. This CDR3 has 15 residues. From germline, CDR1 is SQVTM and CDR2 ANQGSEA. J lost 5 bases, V lost 7 bases, and 10 bases had no gene match. The CDR3 DNA reads TGCAGCGCCCTAGGACTAGCGGGAGCCTACGAGACCCAGTACTTC. This codes for CSALGLAGAYETQYF.